The 22 T cell receptor beta chains given below trace back to one sample, sequenced in a study of Ad26.COV2.S vaccination and SARS-CoV-2 variants. Sequenced by immunoSEQ multiplex PCR; TCRdb stores in-frame clones only, minus some. In the table there are about 680,000 clones, around 92% of which are singletons. The treatment: roughly 18 received Ad26.COV2.S at low or high dose, single or two shots; five or six received placebo; per-sample allocation not given. Repertoires come from day 63 after the first vaccine or placebo injection. Specimen: peripheral blood, collected in a trial of Ad26.COV2.S vaccine versus placebo. The receptor source for this set is a person aged 18-60 years who received the Ad26.COV2.S COVID-19 vaccine or a placebo.

The chain couples TRBV5-3 to TRBJ1-3; D perhaps matches TRBD1 (6 bases). TRBV5-3 belongs to the ORF category, with a function that is uncertain. The CDR3 is made up of 15 amino acids. V lost 1 base, J lost 4 bases, and 12 bases lay in between. The DNA of the CDR3 is TGTGCCAGAAGCTTGCGCAGGGGATCCGGAAACACCATATATTTT. Its translation: CARSLRRGSGNTIYF.

The V gene is TRBV4-2, the J gene TRBJ2-1; D might be TRBD1 or TRBD2, each matching 6 bases. This CDR3 region has 13 residues. CDR1 is LGHNA, CDR2 YNFKEQ, per germline. This chain's CDR3 is CAAGELAWNEQFF. Written as DNA, the CDR3 is TGTGCAGCAGGGGAACTAGCTTGGAATGAGCAGTTCTTC.

This chain links TRBV5-1 with TRBJ2-2, with 7 positions matching TRBD1. Unmatched junction bases numbered 11, after V lost 6 bases and J lost 3 bases. The CDR3 extends over 16 amino acids. Germline V CDR1 and CDR2: SGHRS, YFSETQ. CDR3 nucleotides: TGCGCCAGCAATCTAGGGACAGAGCTGTACACCGGGGAGCTGTTTTTT. This gives the protein CASNLGTELYTGELFF.

The V call is TRBV7-9, the J call TRBJ2-5; 8 nucleotides line up with TRBD2. The germline CDR1 and CDR2 sequences are SEHNR and FQNEAQ (reference sequence). Trimming took 0 bases from V and 9 from J; bases not matched to a gene: 6. The CDR3 length is 14 residues. In nucleotides, the CDR3 is TGTGCCAGCAGCTTAGCGCGCGGGCGGGAGGCCCAGTACTTC. Translating gives CASSLARGREAQYF.

This rearrangement joins TRBV30 to TRBJ1-1, with no clear D. There are 11 residues in the CDR3. Germline V gives CDR1 GTSNPN, CDR2 SVGIG (reference sequence). Trimming pared 3 bases from V and 5 bases from J, leaving 7 bases between. The CDR3 DNA is TGTGCCTGGAGCGGTAGGACTGAAGCTTTCTTT. Translated, it gives CAWSGRTEAFF.

The chain couples TRBV15 to TRBJ1-2, with unresolved D. Germline assignment: CDR1 LNHNV and CDR2 YYDKDF (reference sequence). This CDR3 has 15 residues. The V and J ends lost 0 bases and 8 bases respectively, with 16 bases between them. The CDR3 DNA reads as TGTGCCACCAGCAGAGAAAGGACCCCTAGGGAAGGCTACACCTTC. It is translated as CATSRERTPREGYTF.

This clone was picked up one time. The chain joins TRBV4-2 to TRBJ1-5; weak D call: TRBD1 (5 bases). V lost 0 bases and J 4 bases, leaving 13 bases between the germline ends. This CDR3 is 16 amino acids long. From germline, CDR1 is LGHNA and CDR2 YNFKEQ. In DNA, the CDR3 is TGTGCCAGCAGCCAAGATATTGGGGAGGGGAATCAGCCCCAGCATTTT. Amino acid sequence: CASSQDIGEGNQPQHF.

This clone appeared a few times. The chain is built from TRBV7-2 and TRBJ1-1; a possible D gene is TRBD1 (5 bases). Per germline, CDR1 SGHTA and CDR2 FQGNSA. V was clipped by 5 bases and J by 11 bases, with 15 bases between them. This CDR3 has 12 amino acids. Written as DNA, the CDR3 is TGTGCCAGCAGCCGCGACCAGGGTTATGCTTTCTTT. As protein: CASSRDQGYAFF.

This clone was observed a single time. The J gene is TRBJ2-1, the V gene TRBV2; 7 nucleotides align to TRBD2. The CDR3 runs to 15 residues. V shed 5 bases and J 5 bases; nucleotides not matched to a gene: 9. Germline V gene lookup returns CDR1 SNHLY and CDR2 FYNNEI. The CDR3 protein is CASSTRPGGNNEQFF. The CDR3 bases are TGTGCCAGCAGTACCCGACCCGGGGGGAACAATGAGCAGTTCTTC.

V gene TRBV10-3 combines with J gene TRBJ2-1, with 12 bases aligning to TRBD2. Trimming took 4 bases from V and 1 from J; bases not matched to a gene: 14. The CDR3 sequence is 20 residues long. Germline V gives CDR1 ENHRY, CDR2 SYGVKD. The CDR3 DNA reads TGTGCCATCAGTGTCTTGACTAGCGGGAGAGGTCTTAGATCCTACAATGAGCAGTTCTTC. Encoded protein: CAISVLTSGRGLRSYNEQFF.

In its sample, this clone was seen a few times. V gene TRBV6-1 combines with J gene TRBJ2-7; 8 bases align to TRBD1. Germline V gene lookup returns CDR1 MNHNS and CDR2 SASEGT. The junction had 7 bases not matched to a gene; V was cut back by 2 bases and J by 4 bases. CDR3 length equals 15 residues. CDR3: CASSERGTGKYEQYF. The CDR3 nucleotides are TGTGCCAGCAGTGAACGAGGGACAGGAAAATACGAGCAGTACTTC.

The gene calls are TRBV6-5 and TRBJ2-7; D possibly corresponds to TRBD2 (6 bases). The CDR3 has 11 amino acids. In germline, CDR1 is MNHEY, CDR2 SVGAGI. V lost 5 bases and J 12 bases, leaving 14 bases between the germline ends. CDR3 sequence reads: CASSTRDSLYF. The CDR3 DNA reads as TGTGCCAGCAGTACCCGGGACTCCTTGTACTTC.

CDR3 bases: TGTGCCAGACCCGACCCAGGGTACCAGGGGGAGACCCAGTACTTC. Translating it yields CARPDPGYQGETQYF. The V and J genes are TRBV6-5 and TRBJ2-5; a possible D gene is TRBD1 (6 bases). CDR1 is MNHEY, CDR2 SVGAGI, per germline. The CDR3 is 15 amino acids. The germline V and J ends were trimmed by 9 bases and 5 bases, with 22 bases remaining between them.

The chain is built from TRBV29-1 and TRBJ2-5, with D tentatively TRBD1 or TRBD2 (5 bases each). This CDR3 region has 12 residues. Germline V gives CDR1 SQVTM, CDR2 ANQGSEA. V was cut by 6 bases and J by 4 bases, with 12 bases left in between. CDR3 sequence reads: CSVRETGETQYF. As DNA, the CDR3 is TGCAGCGTGAGGGAAACAGGAGAGACCCAGTACTTC.

The genes are TRBV6-5 and TRBJ1-1, with D possibly being TRBD1 (5 bases). V shed 10 bases and J shed 5 bases, with 17 bases lying between them. Germline V lookup: CDR1 MNHEY, CDR2 SVGAGI. This CDR3 spans 13 amino acids. CDR3 amino acids: CANSLGEVTEAFF. The CDR3 DNA reads TGTGCCAACTCCCTAGGGGAGGTAACTGAAGCTTTCTTT.

The chain uses TRBV30 and TRBJ2-7; D gene unclear. Germline CDR1 is GTSNPN and CDR2 is SVGIG (reference sequence). V was trimmed by 2 bases and J by 5 bases, leaving 7 bases between them. The CDR3 sequence is 11 residues long. CDR3 sequence reads: CAWSSMDEQYF. CDR3 bases: TGTGCCTGGAGTAGTATGGACGAGCAGTACTTC.

The chain employs TRBV5-1 and TRBJ1-1; perhaps TRBD1 as D (5 bases). The CDR3 runs 14 residues. V gave up 6 bases and J gave up 0 bases, with 12 bases separating them. Germline V gene data show CDR1 as SGHRS and CDR2 as YFSETQ. CDR3 sequence reads: CASTPGGVNTEAFF. For the CDR3, the DNA is TGCGCCAGCACCCCGGGGGGGGTGAACACTGAAGCTTTCTTT.

The chain combines TRBV12-3 or TRBV12-4 with TRBJ1-1, with D perhaps TRBD1 (6 bases). CDR3 length: 11 amino acids. Trimming removed 5 bases from V and 10 bases from J, with 11 bases in between. The CDR3 nucleotides are TGTGCCAGCAGTGCCTTAGGGGGAGCTTTCTTT. Amino acids: CASSALGGAFF.

V and J are TRBV7-8 and TRBJ1-1, with D perhaps TRBD1 (6 bases). Germline V gene lookup returns CDR1 SGHVS and CDR2 FQNEAQ. This CDR3 contains 13 residues. V lost 5 bases, J lost 0 bases, and 7 bases lay in between. CDR3 nucleotide sequence: TGTGCCAGCAGCGGGACAATGAACACTGAAGCTTTCTTT. As protein: CASSGTMNTEAFF.

V is TRBV12-3 or TRBV12-4 and J is TRBJ1-3, with a tentative D call TRBD1 (5 bases). The CDR3 consists of 13 residues. V was trimmed by 6 bases and J by 0 bases, leaving 6 bases between them. CDR3 sequence (DNA): TGTGCCAGCAGGCAGGGCTCTGGAAACACCATATATTTT. It translates to CASRQGSGNTIYF.

The CDR3 reads CASSPGTGNTIYF. CDR3 in DNA: TGTGCCAGCAGTCCCGGGACAGGAAACACCATATATTTT. The chain combines TRBV27 with TRBJ1-3; a weak D match, TRBD1 (6 bases). In germline, CDR1 is MNHEY, CDR2 SMNVEV (reference sequence). The CDR3 totals 13 residues. V was trimmed by 5 bases and J by 4 bases, leaving 9 bases between them.

This clone was recorded only once. This chain joins TRBV30 and TRBJ2-5; TRBD1 is a possible D gene (5 bases). Germline-derived CDR1 and CDR2 are GTSNPN and SVGIG (reference sequence). The CDR3 covers 14 residues. V was clipped by 4 bases and J by 5 bases, with 17 bases between them. In DNA, the CDR3 is TGTGCCTGGACCTGGGGTTTAGCAGGGGAGACCCAGTACTTC. Residues: CAWTWGLAGETQYF.